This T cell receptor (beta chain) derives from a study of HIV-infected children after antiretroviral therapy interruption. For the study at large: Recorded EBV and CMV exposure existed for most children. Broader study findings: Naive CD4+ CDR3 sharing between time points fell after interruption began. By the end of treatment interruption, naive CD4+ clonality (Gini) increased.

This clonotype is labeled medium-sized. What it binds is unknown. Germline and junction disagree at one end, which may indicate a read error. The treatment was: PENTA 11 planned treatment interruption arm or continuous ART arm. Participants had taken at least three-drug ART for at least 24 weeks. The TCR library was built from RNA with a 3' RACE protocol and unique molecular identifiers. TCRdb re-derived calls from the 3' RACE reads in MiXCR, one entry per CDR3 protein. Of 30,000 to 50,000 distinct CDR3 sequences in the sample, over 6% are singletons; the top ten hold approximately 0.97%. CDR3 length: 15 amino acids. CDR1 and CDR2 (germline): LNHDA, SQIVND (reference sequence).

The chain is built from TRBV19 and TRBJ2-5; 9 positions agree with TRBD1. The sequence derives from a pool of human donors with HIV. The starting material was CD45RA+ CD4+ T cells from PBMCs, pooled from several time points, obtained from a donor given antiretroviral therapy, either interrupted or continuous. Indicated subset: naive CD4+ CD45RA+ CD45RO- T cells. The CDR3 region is CASSPRTGDQDTQYF. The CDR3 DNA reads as TGTGCCAGCAGTCCCCGGACAGGGGACCAAGACACCCAGTACTTT.